This is a list of T cell receptor beta chains from one sample in a study of beta chain features in type 1 diabetes. Libraries were prepared by immunoSEQ multiplex PCR; TCRdb keeps only in-frame clonotypes and omits some of them. The data hold about 40,000 clones, with approximately 49% observed a single time. The sample taken for sequencing was central memory CD4+ T cells from blood. The source is a young woman in good health. Each CDR3 is given with its conserved first and last residue. The D gene is left open where the match is weak. Rows may omit the clone size; those that give it use once, few, many or a size class.

cdr3_length clone_size j_call v_call d_call cdr3_nt cdr3_aa
15 once TRBJ1-2 TRBV5-6 TRBD1 TGTGCCAGCAGCCCAGGGGACAGGCGCGCGGCTGGCTACACCTTC CASSPGDRRAAGYTF
14 NA TRBJ2-5 TRBV7-9 TRBD2 TGTGCCAGCAGCTTAGATCTAGCGGAGGAGACCCAGTACTTC CASSLDLAEETQYF
13 NA TRBJ1-3 TRBV6-5 NA TGTGCCAGCAGTCGGGACTCTGGAAACACCATATATTTT CASSRDSGNTIYF
14 few TRBJ2-5 TRBV6-1 NA TGTGCCAGCAGTGAAGGGACTTCCTCGGAGACCCAGTACTTC CASSEGTSSETQYF
13 NA TRBJ1-2 TRBV14 TRBD1 TGTGCCAGCAGCCAATTACAGGGACAGGGCTACACCTTC CASSQLQGQGYTF
17 NA TRBJ1-2 TRBV5-5 TRBD1 TGTGCCAGCAGCTTAACCTCCCACCGGGACAGGGGGGTCGGCTACACCTTC CASSLTSHRDRGVGYTF
18 few TRBJ2-2 TRBV10-2 TRBD2 TGCGCCAGCAGTGAGGGACTAGCGGGTTGGATCAACACCGGGGAGCTGTTTTTT CASSEGLAGWINTGELFF
15 NA TRBJ2-7 TRBV2 TRBD1 TGTGCCAGCAGGAGGGGGACAGGGGGTGTCTACGAGCAGTACTTC CASRRGTGGVYEQYF
15 NA TRBJ1-1 TRBV28 NA TGTGCCAGCAGTGGCGGGGGCCACCTGAACACTGAAGCTTTCTTT CASSGGGHLNTEAFF
17 few TRBJ2-3 TRBV4-2 NA TGTGCCAGCAGCCAAGGAGGTGGGGGGGGCCCCACAGATACGCAGTATTTT CASSQGGGGGPTDTQYF
16 few TRBJ2-2 TRBV19 TRBD2 TGTGCCAGTAGCTGGCGGGGGGGTTCGAACACCGGGGAGCTGTTTTTT CASSWRGGSNTGELFF
12 NA TRBJ1-2 TRBV30 TRBD1 TGTGCCCGATCAGGGGGCGACTATGGCTACACCTTC CARSGGDYGYTF
13 NA TRBJ1-4 TRBV5-5 NA TGTGCCAGCAGCTTCCTCGGGGAGGAAAAACTGTTTTTT CASSFLGEEKLFF
14 NA TRBJ1-1 TRBV29-1 NA TGCAGCGTTGTTGTCGTTAAGGGGCCCGGTGAAGCTTTCTTT CSVVVVKGPGEAFF
14 NA TRBJ2-7 TRBV7-6 NA TGTGCCAGCAGCTTAGACTCGAGTTTCCACGAGCAGTACTTC CASSLDSSFHEQYF
13 few TRBJ1-2 TRBV28 NA TGTGCCAGCAGTTTACGGGACAAGTATGGCTACACCTTC CASSLRDKYGYTF
16 NA TRBJ1-2 TRBV4-1 TRBD1 TGCGCCAGCAGCCAAGATGGTCCAGGGGGCAACTATGGCTACACCTTC CASSQDGPGGNYGYTF
15 few TRBJ2-1 TRBV5-5 TRBD1 TGTGCCAGCAGCCAGGACAGGGTCAGCTACAATGAGCAGTTCTTC CASSQDRVSYNEQFF
13 few TRBJ1-6 TRBV6-5 TRBD1 TGTGCCAGCAGACCGGGACAGCCTTCACCCCTCCACTTT CASRPGQPSPLHF
14 few TRBJ2-7 TRBV10-3 TRBD1 TGTGCCATCAGTACCCCGACAGGGGGAGGCGAGCAGTACTTC CAISTPTGGGEQYF
17 once TRBJ1-2 TRBV11-2 NA TGTGCCAGCAGCTTAAACTACAAAAACCGGGACATCTATGGCTACACCTTC CASSLNYKNRDIYGYTF
16 NA TRBJ1-5 TRBV6-1 TRBD1 TGTGCCAGCAGTGAAGCGCAGGGACAGCTTAGGGCGCCCCAGCATTTT CASSEAQGQLRAPQHF
14 NA TRBJ1-1 TRBV30 TRBD1 TGTGCCTGGAATCCGGGACAGCTACCACCTGAAGCTTTCTTT CAWNPGQLPPEAFF
15 few TRBJ1-5 TRBV30 NA TGTGCCTGGAGTGTAAACTTGTTTAGCAATCAGCCCCAGCATTTT CAWSVNLFSNQPQHF
15 NA TRBJ2-1 TRBV6-1 TRBD2 TGTGCCAGCAGTCCGCGGGGGAGCTCCTACAATGAGCAGTTCTTC CASSPRGSSYNEQFF
14 NA TRBJ1-2 TRBV2 TRBD1 TGTGCCAGCAGACGGGACAGGATGGACTATGGCTACACCTTC CASRRDRMDYGYTF
13 NA TRBJ2-5 TRBV5-1 NA TGCGCCAGCACCGAACAGGGGGGGGAGACCCAGTACTTC CASTEQGGETQYF
15 few TRBJ2-1 TRBV7-9 TRBD2 TGTGCCAGCAGAGTTACTAGCGGAGAGGGACATGAGCAGTTCTTC CASRVTSGEGHEQFF
13 few TRBJ2-1 TRBV7-7 NA TGTGCCAGCAGCTTAGCCGGGAGTCCCGAGCAGTTCTTC CASSLAGSPEQFF
14 NA TRBJ1-2 TRBV4-1 TRBD1 TGCGCCAGCAGCCCGACAGGGACGAACTATGGCTACACCTTC CASSPTGTNYGYTF
16 few TRBJ2-1 TRBV4-1 TRBD2 TGCGCCAGCAGCCAAGAGGGACTAGCGGTCTACAATGAGCAGTTCTTC CASSQEGLAVYNEQFF
14 NA TRBJ1-1 TRBV29-1 TRBD1 TGCAGCGTTGACCCTACAGGGGTGAACACTGAAGCTTTCTTT CSVDPTGVNTEAFF
13 NA TRBJ1-1 TRBV7-2 NA TGTGCCAGCAGCTTAGCGAGGCAGGGAATCGCTTTCTTT CASSLARQGIAFF
15 NA TRBJ1-1 TRBV18 NA TGTGCCAGCTCACCCGACGAGACAAGGAGGTCTGAAGCTTTCTTT CASSPDETRRSEAFF
16 NA TRBJ2-3 TRBV7-9 TRBD2 TGTGCCAGCAGCCGATTCCCTAGCGGGGTACCAGATACGCAGTATTTT CASSRFPSGVPDTQYF
16 NA TRBJ2-5 TRBV10-3 TRBD2 TGTGCCACCCTCGGCCCCCCTAGCGGGGGGTTACGCAAGCAGTACTTC CATLGPPSGGLRKQYF
15 NA TRBJ2-7 TRBV11-2 NA TGTGCCAGCAGCCCAATTGCGGGGAGGCCCTACGAGCAGTACTTC CASSPIAGRPYEQYF
16 NA TRBJ2-7 TRBV6-1 NA TGTGCCAGCAGTGAAGGTGCGGTAGCAGAGAACTACGAGCAGTACTTC CASSEGAVAENYEQYF
13 few TRBJ1-1 TRBV30 NA TGTGCCTGGAGTTGGACAGAGAACACTGAAGCTTTCTTT CAWSWTENTEAFF
16 NA TRBJ2-1 TRBV9 TRBD2 TGTGCCAGCAGCGTAGGGGGAGGGAATTCCTACAATGAGCAGTTCTTC CASSVGGGNSYNEQFF
13 NA TRBJ2-3 TRBV7-9 NA TGTGCCAGCAGTTCGGACTTTACAGATACGCAGTATTTT CASSSDFTDTQYF
18 NA TRBJ1-5 TRBV4-1 NA TGCGCCAGCAGCCAAGATGGGCGTTCGAACACACGCTATCAGCCCCAGCATTTT CASSQDGRSNTRYQPQHF
17 NA TRBJ2-1 TRBV7-7 TRBD2 TGTGCCAGCAGCTCGACCCTACTAGCGGGAGGGAGCAATGAGCAGTTCTTC CASSSTLLAGGSNEQFF